This TCR beta chain was recorded in a study of tumor-infiltrating lymphocytes in localized non-small cell lung cancer. Across the whole study: Each patient gave resected tumor and non-adjacent uninvolved lung tissue.

Some clones are missing from TCRdb's copy, which holds only in-frame ones; the method was immunoSEQ multiplex PCR. The sample shows 11,000 or so clones, around 86% of them seen only once. The CDR3 totals 15 residues. Germline V CDR1 and CDR2: MGHRA, YSYEKL. With 0 bases clipped from V and 1 base from J, the junction kept 0 bases outside the gene matches. As to this clone: Antigen: not known.

Overall study findings and caveats: Different pieces of the same tissue were used for each assay.

The receptor's source is a human donor with non-small cell lung cancer. This chain links TRBV4-1 with TRBJ2-3, with 8 bases lining up with TRBD1. Sequencing used uninvolved lung tissue not adjacent to the tumor. The CDR3 protein is CASSQDRGRTDTQYF. CDR3 DNA: TGCGCCAGCAGCCAAGACAGGGGGCGCACAGATACGCAGTATTTT.